This T cell receptor (beta chain) is from a study of blood T cells in healthy people across ages. V gave up 5 bases and J gave up 6 bases; unmatched junction bases: 8. The CDR3 sequence is 14 residues long. CDR1 SEHNR and CDR2 FQNEAQ come from the germline V gene (reference sequence). Through a sample-barcoded 5' primer and a J-beta primer mix, a second PCR was run for roughly 6 to 11 cycles. From each sample, at least 2.5 million paired-end reads containing CDR3 were obtained. TCRdb used MiXCR to reprocess the 5' RACE reads, holding one entry per CDR3 protein. The table shows about 720,000 distinct CDR3 sequences, with 20% to 25% occurring only once. Notes on the study in general: With unsorted PBMCs, a conclusive comparison of naive versus antigen-experienced cells was not possible.

This clonotype has a handful of counts. Its cognate antigen is unknown. Each sample yielded at least 5 micrograms of PBMC total RNA. Sequencing was performed on blood. V is TRBV7-9 and J is TRBJ2-7; 9 bases fit TRBD1. The receptor was isolated from a man aged 70-80 years in good health. The CDR3 region is CASSPPGTGLEQYF. CDR3 bases: TGTGCCAGCAGCCCGCCCGGGACAGGGCTCGAGCAGTACTTC.